This T cell receptor beta chain was retrieved from a study of blood T cell repertoires in COVID-19 (dated by TCRdb to about 2020). For context, the study as a whole: The collaborator samples originated in the United States, Italy and Spain and spanned the acute and convalescent phases of COVID-19. The samples were drawn from two sources: the first 160 participants of the ongoing ImmuneRACE study, and 1,254 subjects contributed by 6 global collaborators. The sample metadata nearly always contained a de-identified subject ID, COVID-19 status, age in years and sex. HLA class I and class II types, where available, came from metadata supplied by the sample provider rather than from assay-based typing. The prospective study material was composed of cDNA or gDNA derived from T cells, B-cell-depleted T cells, or PBMCs. A freely available public database, intended as a resource for researchers studying the immune response to SARS-CoV-2, is where the repertoires were released. The dataset comprised deeply sampled blood TCRbeta repertoires from subjects exposed to, actively infected with, or recovered from COVID-19.

Each collaborating institution followed its own protocols to collect whole blood in K2EDTA tubes. For TCRbeta analysis, collaborators shipped samples as frozen whole blood, isolated PBMCs, or DNA extracted from either of those sample types. Note on this clone: This receptor's antigen is unknown. No base qualities exist here, and no much larger clone lies one base off it.

The immunoSEQ Assay, a bias-controlled multiplex PCR, was used to amplify TCRbeta CDR3 regions from genomic DNA. The authors' pipeline ran thus. Within the assay, amplification of reference gene primers was used to estimate how many nucleated cells each sample contained. To quantify the absolute abundance of each unique TCRbeta CDR3 rearrangement, sequence reads were collapsed and filtered. For each sample, productive Simpson clonality was calculated as the square root of Simpson's diversity index across productive rearrangements. This is the immuneACCESS table as TCRdb keeps it, with only in-frame sequences that have V and J called. A part of the clones is gone; compared with another copy, unresolved V genes explain less than half, and the rest is unexplained. Clonal size and the V and J genes are those of that table, whereas D and trimming came from the DNA. This sample has 200,000 to 250,000 clones in its table, and 70% to 90% of those were observed once. The ten largest make up 4% to 5.5% of the sample.

CDR1 and CDR2 were assigned from the germline V gene (reference sequence) as LNHDA and SQIVND. From V the trimming removes 8 bases and from J it removes 3 bases, while the gene matches leave 19 bases of the junction unaccounted for. The CDR3 goes from the cysteine to the phenylalanine over 19 residues. Of the read, only the CDR3 DNA is kept; its 57 bases are in frame from base 1. Study-wide findings and limitations: The amount of clinical and demographic metadata varied by source and participant and was provided uncurated.

The sequence is built from TRBV19 and TRBJ1-5; 10 junctional bases match TRBD1. Sequencing input: peripheral blood. The clonotype comes from a woman aged 40 to 50 with acute or convalescent COVID-19. At the DNA level, the sequence is TGTGCCAGTTCCGTCGAGGGGACAGGGGTAAGGAGTGACAATCAGCCCCAGCATTTT. Translated, it gives CASSVEGTGVRSDNQPQHF.